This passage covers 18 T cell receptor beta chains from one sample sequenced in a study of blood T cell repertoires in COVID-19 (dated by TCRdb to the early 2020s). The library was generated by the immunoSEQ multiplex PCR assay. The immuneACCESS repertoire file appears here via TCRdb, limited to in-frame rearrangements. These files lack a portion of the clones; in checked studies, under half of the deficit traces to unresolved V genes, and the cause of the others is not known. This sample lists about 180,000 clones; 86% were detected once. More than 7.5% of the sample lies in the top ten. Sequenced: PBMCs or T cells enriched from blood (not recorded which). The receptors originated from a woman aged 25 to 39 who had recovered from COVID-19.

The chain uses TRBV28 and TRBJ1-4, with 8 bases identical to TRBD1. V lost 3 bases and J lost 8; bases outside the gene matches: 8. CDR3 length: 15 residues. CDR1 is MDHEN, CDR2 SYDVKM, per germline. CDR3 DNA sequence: TGTGCCAGCAGTTTCCCGACAGGGGTAGGAGAAAAACTGTTTTTT. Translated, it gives CASSFPTGVGEKLFF. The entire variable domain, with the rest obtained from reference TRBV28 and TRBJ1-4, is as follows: DVKVTQSSRYLVKRTGEKVFLECVQDMDHENMFWYRQDPGLGLRLIYFSYDVKMKEKGDIPEGYSVSREKKERFSLILESASTNQTSMYLCASSFPTGVGEKLFFGSGTQLSVL.

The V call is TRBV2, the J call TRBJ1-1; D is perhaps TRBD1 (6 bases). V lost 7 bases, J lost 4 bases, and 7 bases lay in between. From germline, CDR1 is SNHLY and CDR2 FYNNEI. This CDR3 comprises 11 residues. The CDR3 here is CASKGGTEAFF. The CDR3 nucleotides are TGTGCCAGCAAAGGGGGCACTGAAGCTTTCTTT.

The CDR3 loop reads CASSLAPYNSPLHF. Here the CDR3 DNA reads TGTGCCAGCAGCTTAGCCCCATATAATTCACCCCTCCACTTT. The chain has TRBV7-9 and TRBJ1-6; no clear D gene. V was cut by 0 bases and J by 4 bases, with 4 bases left in between. Germline V gene lookup returns CDR1 SEHNR and CDR2 FQNEAQ (reference sequence). This CDR3 is 14 amino acids long.

CDR3 loop: CASSVAQDRNEAFF. CDR3 in DNA: TGTGCCAGCAGCGTAGCTCAGGATCGGAATGAAGCTTTCTTT. The chain is built from TRBV9 and TRBJ1-1, with no clear D. In germline, CDR1 is SGDLS, CDR2 YYNGEE. V lost 0 bases to trimming and J lost 7 bases, with 13 bases between them. The CDR3 consists of 14 residues.

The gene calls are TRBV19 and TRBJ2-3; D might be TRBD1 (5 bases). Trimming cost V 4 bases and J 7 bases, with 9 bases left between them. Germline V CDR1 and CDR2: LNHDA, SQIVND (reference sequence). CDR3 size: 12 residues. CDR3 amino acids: CASSNGANTQYF. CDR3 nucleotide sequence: TGTGCCAGTAGTAATGGGGCGAATACGCAGTATTTT.

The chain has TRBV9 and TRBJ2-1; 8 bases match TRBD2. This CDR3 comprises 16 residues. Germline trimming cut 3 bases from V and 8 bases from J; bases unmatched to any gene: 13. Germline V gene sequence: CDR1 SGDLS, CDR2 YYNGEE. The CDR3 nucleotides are TGTGCCAGCAGCGCGCAGGGACTAGTAGATTTCGATGAGCAGTTCTTC. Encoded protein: CASSAQGLVDFDEQFF.

CDR3 in DNA: TGTGCCAGCAGCTTAGGTTTCGGGATTTGGTACTTC. It specifies CASSLGFGIWYF. This sequence joins TRBV7-9 and TRBJ2-7; weak D call: TRBD2 (5 bases). V was cut by 1 base and J by 12 bases, with 13 bases left in between. The CDR3 has 12 amino acids. The germline V gene encodes CDR1 SEHNR and CDR2 FQNEAQ (reference sequence). The entire variable domain, with the rest obtained from reference TRBV7-9 and TRBJ2-7, is as follows: DTGVSQNPRHKITKRGQNVTFRCDPISEHNRLYWYRQTLGQGPEFLTYFQNEAQLEKSRLLSDRFSAERPKGSFSTLEIQRTEQGDSAMYLCASSLGFGIWYFGPGTRLTVT.

The CDR3 region has the DNA TGTGCCAGCAGTTTGGAGACGGCACCATATCCCTACGAGCAGTACTTC. Encoded protein: CASSLETAPYPYEQYF. The genes are TRBV28 and TRBJ2-7, with D uncertain. The CDR3 has 16 residues. Germline V CDR1 and CDR2: MDHEN, SYDVKM. V was clipped by 3 bases and J by 2 bases, with 17 bases between them.

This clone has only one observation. The CDR3 DNA sequence: TGTGCCAGCAGCTTCGTCAGCGGGTCCCTACCGGAGCAGTTCTTC. Translated, it gives CASSFVSGSLPEQFF. The chain recombines TRBV5-4 with TRBJ2-1; tentative D call: TRBD2 (6 bases). Germline V lookup: CDR1 SGHNT, CDR2 YYREEE (reference sequence). The CDR3 loop spans 15 amino acids. Deletions cut 2 bases from V and 10 bases from J, with 19 bases between.

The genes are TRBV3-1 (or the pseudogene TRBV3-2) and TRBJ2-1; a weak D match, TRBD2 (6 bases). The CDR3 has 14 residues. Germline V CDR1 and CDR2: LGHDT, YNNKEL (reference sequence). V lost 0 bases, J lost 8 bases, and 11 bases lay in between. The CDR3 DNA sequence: TGTGCCAGCAGCCAAGAGAACGGGAGCGATGAGCAGTTCTTC. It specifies CASSQENGSDEQFF.

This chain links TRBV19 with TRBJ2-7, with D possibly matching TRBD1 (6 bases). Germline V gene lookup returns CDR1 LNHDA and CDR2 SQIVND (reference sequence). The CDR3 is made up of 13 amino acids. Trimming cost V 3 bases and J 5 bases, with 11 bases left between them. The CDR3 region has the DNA TGTGCCAGTAGTATGGGGGCAGGGGACGAGCAGTACTTC. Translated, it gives CASSMGAGDEQYF.

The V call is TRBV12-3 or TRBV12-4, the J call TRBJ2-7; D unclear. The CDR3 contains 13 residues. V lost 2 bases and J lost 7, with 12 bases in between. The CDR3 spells CASSLLGLREQYF. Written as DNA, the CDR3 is TGTGCCAGCAGTTTACTTGGGTTGAGGGAGCAGTACTTC.

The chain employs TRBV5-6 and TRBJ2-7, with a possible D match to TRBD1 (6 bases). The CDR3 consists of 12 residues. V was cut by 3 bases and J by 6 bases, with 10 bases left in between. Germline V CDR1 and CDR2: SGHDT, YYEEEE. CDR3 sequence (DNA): TGTGCCAGCAGCTACAGGGTCGGCGAGCAGTACTTC. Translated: CASSYRVGEQYF.

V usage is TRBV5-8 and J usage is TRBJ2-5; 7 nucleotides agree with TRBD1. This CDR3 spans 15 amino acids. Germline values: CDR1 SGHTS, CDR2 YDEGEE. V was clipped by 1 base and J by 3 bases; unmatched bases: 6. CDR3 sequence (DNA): TGTGCCAGCAGCTTGTCCGGGACAGCAAAAGAGACCCAGTACTTC. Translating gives CASSLSGTAKETQYF.

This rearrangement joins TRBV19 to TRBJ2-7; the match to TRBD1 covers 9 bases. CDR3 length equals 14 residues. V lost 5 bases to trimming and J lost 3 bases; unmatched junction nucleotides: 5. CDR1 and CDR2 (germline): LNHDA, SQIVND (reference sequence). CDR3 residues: CASSSGTGYYEQYF. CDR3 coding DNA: TGTGCCAGTAGTTCCGGGACAGGGTACTACGAGCAGTACTTC. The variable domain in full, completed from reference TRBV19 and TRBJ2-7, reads DGGITQSPKYLFRKEGQNVTLSCEQNLNHDAMYWYRQDPGQGLRLIYYSQIVNDFQKGDIAEGYSVSREKKESFPLTVTSAQKNPTAFYLCASSSGTGYYEQYFGPGTRLTVT.

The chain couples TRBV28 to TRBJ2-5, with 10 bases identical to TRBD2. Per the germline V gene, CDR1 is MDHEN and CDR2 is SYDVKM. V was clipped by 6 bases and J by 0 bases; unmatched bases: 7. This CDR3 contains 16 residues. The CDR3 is CASRTTSGVDQETQYF. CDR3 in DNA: TGTGCCAGCAGAACTACTAGCGGGGTAGACCAAGAGACCCAGTACTTC.

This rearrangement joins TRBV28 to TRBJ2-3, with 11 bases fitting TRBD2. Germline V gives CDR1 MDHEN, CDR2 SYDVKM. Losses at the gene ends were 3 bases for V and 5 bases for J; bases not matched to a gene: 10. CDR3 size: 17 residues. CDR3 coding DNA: TGTGCCAGCAGTTTTGGTACTAGCGGGAGTTTAGGAGATACGCAGTATTTT. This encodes CASSFGTSGSLGDTQYF. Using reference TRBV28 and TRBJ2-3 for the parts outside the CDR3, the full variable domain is DVKVTQSSRYLVKRTGEKVFLECVQDMDHENMFWYRQDPGLGLRLIYFSYDVKMKEKGDIPEGYSVSREKKERFSLILESASTNQTSMYLCASSFGTSGSLGDTQYFGPGTRLTVL.

The CDR3 DNA is TGCAGCGTTGATGGCGGGAGGTTCTCCTACGAGCAGTACTTC. It is translated as CSVDGGRFSYEQYF. The chain links TRBV29-1 to TRBJ2-7, with TRBD2 matching over 8 bases. Per germline, CDR1 SQVTM and CDR2 ANQGSEA. V trimming: 3 bases; J trimming: 0 bases; junction bases outside the gene matches: 4. The CDR3 length is 14 residues.